Each of the 5 T cell receptor beta chains below was sequenced from the same sample in a study of diagnostic markers for celiac disease. TCRdb re-analyzed the reads; it lists each CDR3 protein once, without DNA. This sample's table reports approximately 1,200 distinct CDR3 sequences. The sequencing sample was made of either unsorted cells or a sorted T cell fraction (not recorded which). Receptor source: a human donor. This table probably holds off-target reads from a library built for another chain.

This clonotype registers large by frequency. This chain connects TRBV20-1 to TRBJ2-1; checking the TCRdb D call of TRBD2 is not possible without DNA. The CDR3 runs to 17 residues. Germline loops: CDR1 DFQATT, CDR2 SNEGSKA (reference sequence). Here the CDR3 reads CSASPRTSGSSYNEQFF.

This clonotype is identified as large (0.1 to 1%) from frequency. The chain couples TRBV5-1 to TRBJ1-5. This CDR3 is 13 amino acids long. The germline V gene encodes CDR1 SGHRS and CDR2 YFSETQ. CDR3: CASSRDSNQPQHF.

The gene calls are TRBV29-1 and TRBJ2-1; as DNA is missing, the TRBD2 call by TCRdb cannot be tested. Germline CDR1 SQVTM, CDR2 ANQGSEA. The length of the CDR3 is 12 residues. The CDR3: CSESSGYNEQFF.

V gene TRBV5-1 combines with J gene TRBJ1-1; with no DNA, the TCRdb D assignment of TRBD1 cannot be verified. Germline V gene sequence: CDR1 SGHRS, CDR2 YFSETQ. The length of the CDR3 is 17 residues. CDR3: CASSRGTGGDFMTEAFF. The complete variable domain, with remaining parts taken from reference TRBV5-1 and TRBJ1-1, reads KAGVTQTPRYLIKTRGQQVTLSCSPISGHRSVSWYQQTPGQGLQFLFEYFSETQRNKGNFPGRFSGRQFSNSRSEMNVSTLELGDSALYLCASSRGTGGDFMTEAFFGQGTRLTVV.

Measured by frequency, this clonotype is medium-sized. The chain has TRBV11-1 and TRBJ2-2; lacking DNA, the TRBD2 call made by TCRdb goes unchecked. Germline lookup yields CDR1 SGHAT and CDR2 FQDESV (reference sequence). There are 15 residues in the CDR3. The CDR3 protein is CASTSGTRDTGELFF.